This T cell receptor (beta chain) came from a study of T cell changes during pregnancy in multiple sclerosis. J gave up 4 bases and V 2 bases, and 9 bases lay outside the gene matches. This CDR3 has 16 residues. Germline lookup yields CDR1 MDHEN and CDR2 SYDVKM. The table came from immunoSEQ multiplex PCR; TCRdb's copy has only in-frame clones and leaves some out. The sample shows tens of thousands of clones, around 92% of them seen only once. This clone has just a few counts. The receptor was derived from a female donor with multiple sclerosis, enrolled in a pregnancy study. Sequenced sample: peripheral blood. The V call is TRBV28, the J call TRBJ1-2; 8 nucleotides align to TRBD1. The CDR3, as DNA: TGTGCCAGCAGTTTAGAACCCGCAGGGGGCGCCTATGGCTACACCTTC. Its protein is CASSLEPAGGAYGYTF.